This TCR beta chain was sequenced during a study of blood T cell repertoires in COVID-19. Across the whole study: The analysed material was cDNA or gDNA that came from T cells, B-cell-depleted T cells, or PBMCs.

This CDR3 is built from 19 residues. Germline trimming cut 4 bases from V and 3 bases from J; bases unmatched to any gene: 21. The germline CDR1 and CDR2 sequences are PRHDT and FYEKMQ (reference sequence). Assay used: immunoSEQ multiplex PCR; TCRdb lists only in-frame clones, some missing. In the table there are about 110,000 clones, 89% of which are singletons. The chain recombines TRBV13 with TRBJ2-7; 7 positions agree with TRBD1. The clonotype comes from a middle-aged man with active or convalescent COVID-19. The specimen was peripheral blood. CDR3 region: CASSSTSTRSSGQIYEQYF. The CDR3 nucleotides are TGTGCCAGCAGCTCGACCTCAACACGATCGTCGGGACAGATCTACGAGCAGTACTTC.